The 17 T cell receptor beta chains presented below share a single source sample, sequenced in a study of cytomegalovirus exposure and HLA in healthy donors. Primers: 60 Vbeta forward and 13 Jbeta reverse. Assay: immunoSEQ multiplex PCR; the TCRdb copy retains only in-frame clones and omits some. The table lists 110,000 to 150,000 clones, 79% of them singletons. Input material: PBMCs. Every receptor here comes from a man between 18 and 35 years old in good health and CMV-seronegative.

This chain links TRBV7-2 with TRBJ2-1; maybe TRBD1 (6 bases). This CDR3 has 14 amino acids. The V gene's germline CDR1 is SGHTA and CDR2 FQGNSA. V gave up 3 bases and J gave up 3 bases, with 9 bases separating them. The CDR3 region has the DNA TGTGCCAGCAGCTTTGACAGGAGCTACAATGAGCAGTTCTTC. Encoded protein: CASSFDRSYNEQFF.

The rearrangement links TRBV6-6 to TRBJ2-5; D gene uncertain. The CDR3 covers 15 residues. CDR1 MNHNY and CDR2 SVGAGI come from the germline V gene (reference sequence). With 6 bases removed from V and 4 bases from J, the gap between germline ends came to 18 bases. This CDR3 reads CASRARRRVTETQYF. The DNA of the CDR3 is TGTGCCAGCAGGGCTAGAAGGAGAGTGACAGAGACCCAGTACTTC.

The rearrangement links TRBV7-9 to TRBJ2-1, with TRBD2 matching 13 bases. J gave up 9 bases and V 8 bases, and 22 bases lay outside the gene matches. The CDR3 runs 19 residues. From germline, CDR1 is SEHNR and CDR2 FQNEAQ (reference sequence). The CDR3 here is CASRTSGGRSLTRRLEQFF. DNA of the CDR3: TGTGCCAGCCGGACTAGCGGGGGACGGTCGCTAACCCGACGGCTTGAGCAGTTCTTC.

This sequence joins TRBV27 and TRBJ1-2; 8 bases line up with TRBD1. The CDR3 consists of 14 residues. Germline CDR1 MNHEY, CDR2 SMNVEV (reference sequence). V lost 2 bases to trimming and J lost 8 bases; unmatched junction nucleotides: 7. The CDR3 bases are TGTGCCAGCAGTTTAATTGCAGGGGGCGGAGGCTACACCTTC. This codes for CASSLIAGGGGYTF.

The chain links TRBV6-5 to TRBJ1-5; 9 bases are shared with TRBD1. This CDR3 is 15 amino acids long. CDR1 is MNHEY, CDR2 SVGAGI, per germline. With V trimmed by 2 bases and J by 3 bases, 2 bases remained unmatched. The CDR3 sequence: CASSYGTGHNQPQHF. DNA for the CDR3: TGTGCCAGCAGTTACGGGACAGGGCACAATCAGCCCCAGCATTTT.

This chain links TRBV11-1 with TRBJ2-7, with D perhaps TRBD1 (6 bases). Trimming pared 2 bases from V and 4 bases from J, leaving 12 bases between. CDR3 length: 14 residues. Germline V lookup: CDR1 SGHAT, CDR2 FQDESV (reference sequence). The CDR3 nucleotides read TGTGCCAGCAGCTTAAAGACAGGATCATACGAGCAGTACTTC. Encoded protein: CASSLKTGSYEQYF.

About this clone itself: This is likely a read error, given that the CDR3 carries no conserved phenylalanine or tryptophan at its end. The V gene is TRBV4-2, the J gene TRBJ2-7; maybe TRBD1 (6 bases). The V end lost 8 bases, the J end lost 7 bases, and 9 bases lay between the germline ends. Per the germline V gene, CDR1 is LGHNA and CDR2 is YNFKEQ. The CDR3 extends over 10 amino acids. In nucleotides, the CDR3 is TGTGCCAGCGGTCAGGGGGAGCAGTACCTC. It encodes CASGQGEQYL.

This rearrangement joins TRBV5-1 to TRBJ2-5, with a tentative D call TRBD2 (6 bases). V gave up 4 bases and J gave up 2 bases, with 12 bases separating them. This CDR3 comprises 14 residues. In germline, CDR1 is SGHRS, CDR2 YFSETQ. CDR3 region: CASSPVGGQETQYF. The CDR3 DNA is TGCGCCAGCAGCCCTGTGGGGGGACAAGAGACCCAGTACTTC. Drawing the rest from reference TRBV5-1 and TRBJ2-5, the complete variable domain is KAGVTQTPRYLIKTRGQQVTLSCSPISGHRSVSWYQQTPGQGLQFLFEYFSETQRNKGNFPGRFSGRQFSNSRSEMNVSTLELGDSALYLCASSPVGGQETQYFGPGTRLLVL.

This rearrangement joins TRBV7-8 to TRBJ2-3; 11 nucleotides match TRBD1. The V gene's germline CDR1 is SGHVS and CDR2 FQNEAQ. V lost 5 bases and J lost 2; bases outside the gene matches: 15. The CDR3 length is 19 residues. This CDR3 reads CASSINPGTGGPFTDTQYF. CDR3 DNA: TGTGCCAGCAGCATCAACCCCGGGACAGGGGGACCATTCACAGATACGCAGTATTTT.

The chain employs TRBV5-6 and TRBJ2-3; 12 bases map to TRBD1. J gave up 4 bases and V 4 bases, and 7 bases lay outside the gene matches. The CDR3 is 16 amino acids. CDR1 is SGHDT, CDR2 YYEEEE, per germline. The CDR3 sequence is CASSVRDRGLADTQYF. CDR3 sequence (DNA): TGTGCCAGCAGCGTCCGGGACAGGGGGCTCGCAGATACGCAGTATTTT.

The chain carries TRBV5-1 and TRBJ2-2; the D is unclear. CDR1 is SGHRS, CDR2 YFSETQ, per germline. This CDR3 region has 15 residues. The germline V and J ends were trimmed by 8 bases and 0 bases, with 14 bases remaining between them. The CDR3 nucleotides are TGCGCCAGTCGGATCCTTACAGCGAACACCGGGGAGCTGTTTTTT. This translates into CASRILTANTGELFF.

In this sample, this clone turned up a few times. V gene TRBV11-1 combines with J gene TRBJ1-1; D is possibly TRBD1 (6 bases). The CDR3 runs to 14 residues. Trimming took off 5 bases at V and 6 bases at J, with 16 bases between the two ends. From germline, CDR1 is SGHAT and CDR2 FQDESV (reference sequence). CDR3 sequence (DNA): TGTGCCAGCAGCCTACGCCCAGGGGTATCTGAAGCTTTCTTT. This sequence encodes CASSLRPGVSEAFF.

This clone appeared once. The CDR3 region is CASSLAGGIEPLHF. The CDR3 DNA is TGTGCCAGCAGTTTGGCAGGGGGCATTGAACCCCTCCACTTT. V gene TRBV27 combines with J gene TRBJ1-6; 8 bases line up with TRBD1. Germline CDR1 is MNHEY and CDR2 is SMNVEV (reference sequence). J gave up 12 bases and V 3 bases, and 7 bases lay outside the gene matches. The CDR3 runs 14 residues.

The table lists this clone with a count of one. The chain joins TRBV18 to TRBJ2-2, with 10 positions matching TRBD2. Germline values: CDR1 KGHSH, CDR2 LQKENI. This CDR3 region has 16 residues. The trim removed 3 bases at V and 4 bases at J, leaving 5 bases unmatched. The CDR3 sequence is CASSPNLAGVTGELFF. DNA for the CDR3: TGTGCCAGCTCACCCAATCTAGCGGGGGTCACCGGGGAGCTGTTTTTT.

This chain joins TRBV6-6 and TRBJ2-7, with D perhaps TRBD1 (5 bases). Germline lookup yields CDR1 MNHNY and CDR2 SVGAGI (reference sequence). Trimming left V 6 bases short and J 6 bases short, with 12 bases between. The CDR3 is 12 amino acids. The CDR3 reads CASRNRWREQYF. Here the CDR3 DNA reads TGTGCCAGCAGAAACAGGTGGCGCGAGCAGTACTTC.

The rearrangement joins TRBV11-3 to TRBJ1-2; TRBD1 agrees at 11 bases. The CDR3 runs 15 residues. Germline CDR1 SGHNT, CDR2 YENEEA. Unmatched junction bases numbered 2, after V lost 5 bases and J lost 0 bases. Here the CDR3 DNA reads TGTGCCAGCAGCGCGGGACAGGGGGCTAACTATGGCTACACCTTC. Amino acids: CASSAGQGANYGYTF.

The chain is built from TRBV15 and TRBJ2-4; TRBD1 is a possible D gene (5 bases). This CDR3 spans 17 amino acids. CDR1 and CDR2 from the germline V gene are LNHNV and YYDKDF (reference sequence). V was shortened by 1 base and J by 0 bases, with 13 bases between the two germline ends. The CDR3 nucleotides read TGTGCCACCAGCAGAGCTAGGGGCCGAGGAGCCAAAAACATTCAGTACTTC. Translating gives CATSRARGRGAKNIQYF.